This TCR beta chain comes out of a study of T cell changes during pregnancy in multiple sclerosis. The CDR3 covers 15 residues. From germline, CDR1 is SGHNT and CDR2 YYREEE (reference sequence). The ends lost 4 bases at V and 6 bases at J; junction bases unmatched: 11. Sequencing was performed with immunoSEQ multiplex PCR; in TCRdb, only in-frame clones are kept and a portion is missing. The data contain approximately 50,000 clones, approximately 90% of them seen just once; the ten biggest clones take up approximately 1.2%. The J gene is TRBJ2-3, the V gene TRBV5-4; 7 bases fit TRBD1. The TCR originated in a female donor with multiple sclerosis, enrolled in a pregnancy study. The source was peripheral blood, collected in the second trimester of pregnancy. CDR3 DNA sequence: TGTGCCAGCAGCATCCGACAGGGACGCGGGGATACGCAGTATTTT. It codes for CASSIRQGRGDTQYF.